Described below is a single TCR beta chain sequence and its context. Its antigen is unknown. Within one base of it there is no much larger clone, and no base qualities were kept. These data originate in a study of T cell clones after liver transplantation (dated by TCRdb to about 2019). In the study overall: ITN030ST, the source of the samples, was a randomized trial that attempted immunosuppression withdrawal within 2 years of liver transplantation. After a pre-transplant mixed lymphocyte reaction, TCRbeta sequencing was used to pinpoint donor-reactive T cell clones, which were subsequently tracked in post-transplant blood. As an antigen-independent comparator for the donor-reactive sequences, third party-reactive TCRbeta sequences from pre-transplant MLRs were identified as well. Three of the eight recipients were HCV-positive; the others were transplanted for non-autoimmune, non-viral indications. Until randomization at 12-24 months post-transplant, subjects were given standard immunosuppression, with no induction therapy. Tolerance was defined as complete withdrawal of immunosuppression for at least one year without a rise in liver enzymes beyond twice the upper limit of normal. Blood samples were collected pre-transplant, pre-randomization before withdrawal, and post-randomization after either complete withdrawal or failed withdrawal. The study cohort included 8 liver transplant recipients, of whom 3 were classified as tolerant and 5 as non-tolerant.

Results the study describes overall, beyond this receptor: In most of the 8 subjects, regardless of tolerance or HCV status, circulating donor-reactive CD4 TCRbeta sequences dropped significantly post-transplant. Low numbers of available donor cells limited the measurable donor-reactive repertoire in a couple of subjects. Conclusions were preliminary, limited by small, heterogeneous patient numbers and non-standardized post-transplant time points. The decline in donor-reactive sequences exceeded the decline in third party-reactive sequences, suggesting partial antigen-specific deletion that was unrelated to withdrawal success. After accounting for repertoire turnover, donor-reactive detection was significantly reduced in 7 of 8 subjects for CD4 and 8 of 8 for CD8. Since no allograft tissue specimens were available, donor-reactive T cells may have migrated into the graft instead of being deleted.

The CDR3, cysteine through phenylalanine, is 15 amino acids long. Solely the CDR3 DNA is kept, with 45 bases framed from the first base. V and J are trimmed by 4 bases and 6 bases, and the gene matches miss 5 bases of the junction. Per the germline V gene, SGDLS is the CDR1 and YYNGEE is the CDR2. Thawed unstimulated PBMCs were stained for CD3, CD4 and CD8 and FACS-sorted into CD3+CD4+ and CD3+CD8+ populations. Randomization to immunosuppression withdrawal applied to every one of the 8 studied subjects. The Qiagen DNeasy Blood and Tissue Kit was used for genomic DNA isolation. Using immunoSEQ, frozen genomic DNA was subjected to high-throughput TCRbeta CDR3 sequencing, a process that included PCR amplification, mapping, bias correction and internal controls. The study's own analysis went as follows. Only productive rearrangements were retained, with each unique TCRbeta sequence defined by its CDR3 nucleotide sequence together with its V and J gene. Donor-reactive sequences required at least 5-fold expansion in CFSE-low cells versus unstimulated pre-transplant cells and at least 0.01% frequency. Per-subject minimum frequency thresholds, based on the lowest-template unstimulated sample, ensured at least 90% detection power. Jensen-Shannon divergence between the top 1000 TCRbeta sequences after and before transplant was used to measure repertoire turnover. Two-sided Fisher's exact tests were used to test for changes in how often donor-reactive sequences were detected. Imported from immuneACCESS, the table was reduced by TCRdb to in-frame sequences with V and J called. These copies leave out some clones; in studies compared against another copy, an unresolved V gene accounts for under half, and the cause of the remainder is not known. For V, J and clone size, that table is used; D and trimming come from the DNA. The sample yields tens of thousands of clones; 60% to 75% were counted once. The ten largest make up roughly a tenth of the sample.

The receptor was isolated from a human patient who received a liver transplant. In transplant recipients, some T cells may be of donor rather than host origin. The chain is assembled from TRBV9 and TRBJ2-1, with 12 central nucleotides matching TRBD2. Sequenced here: CD4+ T cells from blood, sampled at the 22-month timepoint. The CDR3 region: CASSPRTSGANEQFF. The DNA reads as follows: TGTGCCAGCAGCCCGCGGACTAGCGGGGCCAATGAGCAGTTCTTC.